This T cell receptor beta chain stems from a study of shared clonotypes between healthy human individuals. The V and J ends lost 5 bases and 0 bases respectively, with 10 bases between them. The CDR3 covers 14 residues. Per germline, CDR1 SGHTA and CDR2 FQGNSA. Per the original data handling: ImmunoSEQ gave junction-only sequences without quality scores, so filtering differed. Clones were read by immunoSEQ multiplex PCR, and TCRdb kept only the in-frame ones, dropping some. V and J calls and clone size are as listed in that table; D and trimming were resolved from the DNA. The sample has 2.3 million or so clones; approximately 95% are singletons. Broader study findings: Rarefaction demonstrated incomplete sorted-subset sequencing despite large depth.

A note on this clone: Its antigen remains unidentified.

V gene TRBV7-2 combines with J gene TRBJ1-1, with D hard to call. This receptor was obtained from a man between 18 and 29 years old in good health. Some clones in this sample may be carry-over from other donors' samples. Input material: naive CD4+ T cells from PBMCs. Subset defined: CD45RA+ positively selected. The CDR3 bases are TGTGCCAGCAGCCCCAGACTATTGAACACTGAAGCTTTCTTT. Protein sequence: CASSPRLLNTEAFF. Full variable domain (rest looked up from reference TRBV7-2 and TRBJ1-1): GAGVSQSPSNKVTEKGKDVELRCDPISGHTALYWYRQSLGQGLEFLIYFQGNSAPDKSGLPSDRFSAERTGGSVSTLTIQRTQQEDSAVYLCASSPRLLNTEAFFGQGTRLTVV.